The TCR beta chain under discussion was sequenced for a study of blood T cell repertoires in COVID-19. Study-wide context: T cells, B-cell-depleted T cells, or PBMCs supplied cDNA or gDNA.

As originally analysed: Amplification of reference gene primers provided the estimated nucleated cell counts. Measured with immunoSEQ multiplex PCR; TCRdb has only the in-frame clones, and not every one. The D gene and trimming were derived from the DNA, and the V and J assignments and clone size from that table. Among about 290,000 clones listed, 75% to 90% were seen once. The CDR3 is 18 residues long. CDR1 is SGHTA and CDR2 is FQGNSA in the germline V gene. V dropped 3 bases and J dropped 2; count of bases not matched to a gene: 13. This clone was detected a few times. This sequence was found in a middle-aged man with acute or convalescent COVID-19. The specimen was peripheral blood. The chain combines TRBV7-2 with TRBJ2-7; 10 bases agree with TRBD2. The CDR3 protein is CASSLEVGSGGPPYEQYF. CDR3 nucleotide sequence: TGTGCCAGCAGCTTGGAAGTAGGTAGCGGGGGGCCCCCCTACGAGCAGTACTTC.